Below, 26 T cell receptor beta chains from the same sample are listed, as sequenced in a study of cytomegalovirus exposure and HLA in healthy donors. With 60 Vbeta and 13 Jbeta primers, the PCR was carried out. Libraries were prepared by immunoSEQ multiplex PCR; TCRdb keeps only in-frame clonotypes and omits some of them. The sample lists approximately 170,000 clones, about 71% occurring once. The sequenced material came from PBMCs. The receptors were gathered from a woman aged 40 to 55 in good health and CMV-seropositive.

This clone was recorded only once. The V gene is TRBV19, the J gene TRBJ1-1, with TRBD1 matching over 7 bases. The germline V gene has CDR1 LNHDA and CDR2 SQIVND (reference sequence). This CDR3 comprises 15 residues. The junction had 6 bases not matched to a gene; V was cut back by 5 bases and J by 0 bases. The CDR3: CASSGDSQMNTEAFF. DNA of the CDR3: TGTGCCAGTAGTGGGGACAGCCAGATGAACACTGAAGCTTTCTTT. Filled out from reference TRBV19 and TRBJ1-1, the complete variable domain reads DGGITQSPKYLFRKEGQNVTLSCEQNLNHDAMYWYRQDPGQGLRLIYYSQIVNDFQKGDIAEGYSVSREKKESFPLTVTSAQKNPTAFYLCASSGDSQMNTEAFFGQGTRLTVV.

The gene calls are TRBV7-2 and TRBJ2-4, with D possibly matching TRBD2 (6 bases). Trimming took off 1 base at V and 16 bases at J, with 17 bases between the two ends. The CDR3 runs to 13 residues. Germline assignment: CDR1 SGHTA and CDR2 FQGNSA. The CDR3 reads CASSLGDGRDPYF. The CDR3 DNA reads TGTGCCAGCAGCTTAGGGGATGGGCGGGATCCTTACTTC.

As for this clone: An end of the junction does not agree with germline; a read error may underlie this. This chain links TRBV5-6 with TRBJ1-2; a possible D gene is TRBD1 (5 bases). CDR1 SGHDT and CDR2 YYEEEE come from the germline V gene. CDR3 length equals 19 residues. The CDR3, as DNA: TGTGCCAGCAGCTTGATGAAGTCGAACAGGCCACGGAACTTATATGGCTACCCCTTC. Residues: CASSLMKSNRPRNLYGYPF.

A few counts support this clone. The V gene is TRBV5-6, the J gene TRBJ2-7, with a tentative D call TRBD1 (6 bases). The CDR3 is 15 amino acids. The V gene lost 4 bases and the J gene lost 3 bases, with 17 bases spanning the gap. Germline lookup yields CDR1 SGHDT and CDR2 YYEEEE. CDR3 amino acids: CASSPIGRDNYEQYF. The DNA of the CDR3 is TGTGCCAGCAGCCCTATAGGTAGGGACAACTACGAGCAGTACTTC.

This CDR3 reads CASGPRNRESQPQHF. DNA for the CDR3: TGTGCCAGTGGTCCCAGAAACAGGGAAAGTCAGCCCCAGCATTTT. The chain recombines TRBV19 with TRBJ1-5; TRBD1 might be the D (6 bases). The CDR3 sequence is 15 residues long. Trimming removed 8 bases from V and 6 bases from J, with 20 bases in between. CDR1 is LNHDA and CDR2 is SQIVND in the germline V gene (reference sequence).

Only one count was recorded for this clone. CDR3 DNA: TGTGCCAGCAGCTTAATGGGGGCCGTTAATGAAAAACTGTTTTTT. It specifies CASSLMGAVNEKLFF. The chain combines TRBV5-6 with TRBJ1-4; a weak D match, TRBD1 (6 bases). Germline CDR1 is SGHDT and CDR2 is YYEEEE. Trimming took off 2 bases at V and 4 bases at J, with 12 bases between the two ends. CDR3 size: 15 residues.

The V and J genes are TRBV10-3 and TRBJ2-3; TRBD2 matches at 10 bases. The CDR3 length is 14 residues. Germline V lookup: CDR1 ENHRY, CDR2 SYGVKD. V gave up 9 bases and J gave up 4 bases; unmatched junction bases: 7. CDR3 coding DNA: TGTGCCATGTCAGCGGGGGGGCCGTCAGATACGCAGTATTTT. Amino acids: CAMSAGGPSDTQYF.

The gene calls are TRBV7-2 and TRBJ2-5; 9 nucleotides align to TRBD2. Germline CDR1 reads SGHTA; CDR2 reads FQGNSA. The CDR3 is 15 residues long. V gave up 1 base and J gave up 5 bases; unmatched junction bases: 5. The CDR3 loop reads CASSLVREGRETQYF. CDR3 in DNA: TGTGCCAGCAGCTTAGTGCGGGAGGGCCGGGAGACCCAGTACTTC.

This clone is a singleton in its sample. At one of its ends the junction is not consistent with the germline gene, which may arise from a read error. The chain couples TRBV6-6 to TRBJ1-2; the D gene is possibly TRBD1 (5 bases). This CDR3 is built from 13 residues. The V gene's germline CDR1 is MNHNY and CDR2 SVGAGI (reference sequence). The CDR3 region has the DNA TGTGCCAGCACCTTTACACAGGAATTCGGCTACCCCTTC. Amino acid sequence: CASTFTQEFGYPF.

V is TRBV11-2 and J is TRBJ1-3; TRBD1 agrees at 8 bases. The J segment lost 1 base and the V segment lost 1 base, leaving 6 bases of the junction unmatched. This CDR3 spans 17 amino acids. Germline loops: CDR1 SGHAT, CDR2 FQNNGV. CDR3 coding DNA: TGTGCCAGCAGCTTAGTAACAGGGGGTCGGTCTGGAAACACCATATATTTT. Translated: CASSLVTGGRSGNTIYF.

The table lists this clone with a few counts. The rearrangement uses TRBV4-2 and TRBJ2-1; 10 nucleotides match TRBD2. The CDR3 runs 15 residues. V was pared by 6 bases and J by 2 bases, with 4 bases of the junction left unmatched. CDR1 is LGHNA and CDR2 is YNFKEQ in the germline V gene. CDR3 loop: CASRTGLAAYNEQFF. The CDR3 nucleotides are TGTGCCAGCAGGACCGGACTAGCGGCCTACAATGAGCAGTTCTTC.

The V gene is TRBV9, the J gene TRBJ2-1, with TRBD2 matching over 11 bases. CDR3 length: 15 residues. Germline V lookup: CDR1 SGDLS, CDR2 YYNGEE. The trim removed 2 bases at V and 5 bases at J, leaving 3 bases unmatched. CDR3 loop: CASSVGLAGHNEQFF. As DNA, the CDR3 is TGTGCCAGCAGCGTCGGACTAGCGGGTCACAATGAGCAGTTCTTC.

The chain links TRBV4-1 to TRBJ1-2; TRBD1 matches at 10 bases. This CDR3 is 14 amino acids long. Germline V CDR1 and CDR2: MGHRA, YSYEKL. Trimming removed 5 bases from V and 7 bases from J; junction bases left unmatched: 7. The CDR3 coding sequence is TGCGCCAGCAGCTTCCGGGACAGGGGAGTTGGCTACACCTTC. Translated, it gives CASSFRDRGVGYTF.

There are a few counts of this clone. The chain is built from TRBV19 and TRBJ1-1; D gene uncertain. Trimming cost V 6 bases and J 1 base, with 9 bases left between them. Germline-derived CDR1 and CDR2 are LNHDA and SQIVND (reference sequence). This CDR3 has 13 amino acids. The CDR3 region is CASRTQANTEAFF. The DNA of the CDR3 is TGTGCCAGTAGAACCCAGGCGAACACTGAAGCTTTCTTT.

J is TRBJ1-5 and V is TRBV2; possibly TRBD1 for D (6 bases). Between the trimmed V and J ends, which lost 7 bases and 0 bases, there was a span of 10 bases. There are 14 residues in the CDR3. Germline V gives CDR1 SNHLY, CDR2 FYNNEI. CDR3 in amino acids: CASNREYSNQPQHF. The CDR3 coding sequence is TGTGCCAGCAACAGGGAATATAGCAATCAGCCCCAGCATTTT.

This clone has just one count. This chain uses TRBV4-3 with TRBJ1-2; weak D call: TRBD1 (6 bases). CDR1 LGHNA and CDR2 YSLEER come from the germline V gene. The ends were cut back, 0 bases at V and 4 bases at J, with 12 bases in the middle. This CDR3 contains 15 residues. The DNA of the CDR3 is TGCGCCAGCAGCCAAGATCGGAGAGGGGGCTATGGCTACACCTTC. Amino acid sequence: CASSQDRRGGYGYTF.

The CDR3 protein is CASGLVVTSGPVADTQYF. The CDR3, as DNA: TGTGCTAGTGGTTTGGTAGTGACTAGCGGCCCAGTCGCAGATACGCAGTATTTT. This chain joins TRBV12-5 and TRBJ2-3; TRBD2 matches 9 bases. Germline-derived CDR1 and CDR2 are LGHNT and FRNRAP. The CDR3 has 18 amino acids. V lost 0 bases and J lost 4; bases outside the gene matches: 11.

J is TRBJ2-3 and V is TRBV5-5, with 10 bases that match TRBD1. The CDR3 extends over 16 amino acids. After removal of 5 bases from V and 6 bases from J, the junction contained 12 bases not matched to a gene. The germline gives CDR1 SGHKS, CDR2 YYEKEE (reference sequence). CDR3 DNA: TGTGCCAGCAGGCGTGGACAGGGGGTTTTGCAGGATACGCAGTATTTT. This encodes CASRRGQGVLQDTQYF.

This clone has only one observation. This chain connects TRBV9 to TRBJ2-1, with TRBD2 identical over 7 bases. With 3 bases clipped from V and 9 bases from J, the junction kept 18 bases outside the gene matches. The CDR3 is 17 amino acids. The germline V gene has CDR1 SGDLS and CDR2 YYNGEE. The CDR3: CASSAHGEGTSGGEQFF. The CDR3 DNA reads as TGTGCCAGCAGCGCCCACGGGGAGGGAACAAGCGGCGGTGAGCAGTTCTTC.

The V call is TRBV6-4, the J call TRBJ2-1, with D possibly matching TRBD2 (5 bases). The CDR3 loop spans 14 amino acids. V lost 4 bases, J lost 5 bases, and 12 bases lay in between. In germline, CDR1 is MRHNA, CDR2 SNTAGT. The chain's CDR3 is CASSGGGSNNEQFF. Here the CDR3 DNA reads TGTGCCAGCAGTGGAGGTGGGAGCAACAATGAGCAGTTCTTC.

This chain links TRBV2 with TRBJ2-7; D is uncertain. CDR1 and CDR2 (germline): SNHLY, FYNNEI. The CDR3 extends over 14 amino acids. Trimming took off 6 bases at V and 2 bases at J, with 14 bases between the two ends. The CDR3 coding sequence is TGTGCCAGCAGGGTAGAGGCTTTTGCCTACGAGCAGTACTTC. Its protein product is CASRVEAFAYEQYF. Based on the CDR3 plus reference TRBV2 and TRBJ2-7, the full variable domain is EPEVTQTPSHQVTQMGQEVILRCVPISNHLYFYWYRQILGQKVEFLVSFYNNEISEKSEIFDDQFSVERPDGSNFTLKIRSTKLEDSAMYFCASRVEAFAYEQYFGPGTRLTVT.

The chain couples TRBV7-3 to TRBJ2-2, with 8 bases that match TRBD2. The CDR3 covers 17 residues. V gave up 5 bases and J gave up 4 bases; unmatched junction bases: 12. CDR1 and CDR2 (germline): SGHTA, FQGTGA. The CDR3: CASSQGWPSGLTGELFF. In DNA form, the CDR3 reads TGTGCCAGCAGCCAAGGGTGGCCTAGCGGGCTCACCGGGGAGCTGTTTTTT.

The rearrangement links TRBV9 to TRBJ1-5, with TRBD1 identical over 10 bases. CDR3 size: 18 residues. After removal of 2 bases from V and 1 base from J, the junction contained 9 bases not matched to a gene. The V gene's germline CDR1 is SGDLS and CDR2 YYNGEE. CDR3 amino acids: CASSVGTGESLSNQPQHF. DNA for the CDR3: TGTGCCAGCAGCGTGGGGACAGGGGAATCCCTAAGCAATCAGCCCCAGCATTTT.

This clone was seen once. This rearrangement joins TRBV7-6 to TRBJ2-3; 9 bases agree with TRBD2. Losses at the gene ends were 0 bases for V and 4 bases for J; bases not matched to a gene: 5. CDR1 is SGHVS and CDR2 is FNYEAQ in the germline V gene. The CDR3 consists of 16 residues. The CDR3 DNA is TGTGCCAGCAGCTTAGCGCAAGGCGGGGGGGCAGATACGCAGTATTTT. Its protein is CASSLAQGGGADTQYF.

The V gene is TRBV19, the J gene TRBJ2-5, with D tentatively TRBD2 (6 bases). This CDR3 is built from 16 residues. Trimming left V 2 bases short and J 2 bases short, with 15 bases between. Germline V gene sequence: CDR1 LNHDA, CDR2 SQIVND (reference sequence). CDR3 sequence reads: CASSIRRELEQETQYF. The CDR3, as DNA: TGTGCCAGTAGTATACGGCGGGAACTAGAACAAGAGACCCAGTACTTC.

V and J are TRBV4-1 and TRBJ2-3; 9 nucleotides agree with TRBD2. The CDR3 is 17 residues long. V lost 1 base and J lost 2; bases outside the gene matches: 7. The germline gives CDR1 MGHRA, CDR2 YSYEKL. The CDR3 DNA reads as TGCGCCAGCAGCCAAGGCCTGACTAGCGGTAACACAGATACGCAGTATTTT. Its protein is CASSQGLTSGNTDTQYF.